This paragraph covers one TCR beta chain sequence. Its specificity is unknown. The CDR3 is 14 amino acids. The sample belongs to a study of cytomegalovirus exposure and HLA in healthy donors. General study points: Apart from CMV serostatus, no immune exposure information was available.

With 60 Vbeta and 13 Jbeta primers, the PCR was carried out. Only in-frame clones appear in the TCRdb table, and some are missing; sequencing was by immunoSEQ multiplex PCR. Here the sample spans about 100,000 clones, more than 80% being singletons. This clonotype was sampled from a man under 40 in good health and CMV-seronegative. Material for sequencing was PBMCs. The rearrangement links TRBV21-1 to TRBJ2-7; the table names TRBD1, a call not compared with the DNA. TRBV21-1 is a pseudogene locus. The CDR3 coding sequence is TGTGCCAGCAGCAAAGGGACAGGGAGCTACGAGCAGTACTTC. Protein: CASSKGTGSYEQYF.